The 12 T cell receptor beta chains below were found in one sample sequenced in a study of blood T cell repertoires in COVID-19. Profiled with immunoSEQ multiplex PCR; TCRdb holds only in-frame clones, not every one. The sample carries about 160,000 clones, more than 80% recorded once. Material: peripheral blood. The origin of the receptors is a woman aged 60 to 75 with COVID-19, enrolled during active disease.

V and J are TRBV29-1 and TRBJ2-3, with D tentatively TRBD2 (5 bases). Trimming took 5 bases from V and 0 from J, leaving 6 bases between them. CDR3 length: 12 residues. CDR1 SQVTM and CDR2 ANQGSEA come from the germline V gene. CDR3 residues: CSVRESTDTQYF. The CDR3 DNA is TGCAGCGTTAGGGAGAGCACAGATACGCAGTATTTT.

In nucleotides, the CDR3 is TGTGCCAGCAGCTTGGGGGGACAGAGCAATCAGCCCCAGCATTTT. This codes for CASSLGGQSNQPQHF. This chain connects TRBV7-2 to TRBJ1-5; 7 bases align to TRBD1. The V segment lost 3 bases and the J segment 1 base; nucleotides outside the gene matches: 3. The length of the CDR3 is 15 residues. The germline gives CDR1 SGHTA, CDR2 FQGNSA.

The chain joins TRBV3-1 (or the pseudogene TRBV3-2) to TRBJ1-5; TRBD1 matches 8 bases. J gave up 4 bases and V 4 bases, and 6 bases lay outside the gene matches. CDR1 LGHDT and CDR2 YNNKEL come from the germline V gene (reference sequence). The CDR3 runs to 15 residues. The CDR3 here is CASSLTGAYNQPQHF. Here the CDR3 DNA reads TGTGCCAGCAGCCTGACAGGGGCCTATAATCAGCCCCAGCATTTT.

The chain is built from TRBV18 and TRBJ1-2, with TRBD1 matching over 7 bases. The CDR3 consists of 13 residues. With 3 bases clipped from V and 4 bases from J, the junction kept 2 bases outside the gene matches. Germline loops: CDR1 KGHSH, CDR2 LQKENI. The CDR3 coding sequence is TGTGCCAGCTCACCCGCAGGGGGCTATGGCTACACCTTC. Protein sequence: CASSPAGGYGYTF.

This chain connects TRBV6-2 or TRBV6-3 to TRBJ2-1, with 15 positions matching TRBD2. This CDR3 is built from 16 residues. Trimming removed 6 bases from V and 7 bases from J; junction bases left unmatched: 7. Germline loops: CDR1 MNHEY, CDR2 SVGEGT. The CDR3 loop is CASSSRTSGGGNEQFF. DNA of the CDR3: TGTGCCAGCAGCTCCCGGACTAGCGGGGGGGGTAATGAGCAGTTCTTC.

This clone was detected once. This chain joins TRBV5-8 and TRBJ2-3; D is perhaps TRBD2 (5 bases). The CDR3 spans 16 residues. Germline V gene data show CDR1 as SGHTS and CDR2 as YDEGEE. V lost 0 bases and J 1 base, leaving 12 bases between the germline ends. The CDR3 loop reads CASSLGGSPRTDTQYF. CDR3 sequence (DNA): TGTGCCAGCAGCTTGGGAGGGTCACCCCGCACAGATACGCAGTATTTT. The full variable domain, in which reference TRBV5-8 and TRBJ2-3 provide the parts outside the CDR3, is EAGVTQSPTHLIKTRGQQATLRCSPISGHTSVYWYQQALGLGLQFLLWYDEGEERNRGNFPPRFSGRQFPNYSSELNVNALELEDSALYLCASSLGGSPRTDTQYFGPGTRLTVL.

The chain recombines TRBV6-5 with TRBJ2-7; 9 bases align to TRBD2. The CDR3 extends over 14 amino acids. Germline loops: CDR1 MNHEY, CDR2 SVGAGI. V was pared by 8 bases and J by 0 bases, with 5 bases of the junction left unmatched. CDR3 amino acids: CASGGLASSYEQYF. CDR3 DNA: TGTGCCAGCGGAGGACTAGCGAGCTCCTACGAGCAGTACTTC.

This clone appeared many times. The gene calls are TRBV10-3 and TRBJ1-2, with 7 bases identical to TRBD1. The germline V gene has CDR1 ENHRY and CDR2 SYGVKD. Trimming cost V 0 bases and J 4 bases; bases outside gene matches: 17. This CDR3 is built from 19 residues. In DNA, the CDR3 is TGTGCCATCAGTGAGTCGACTATTATCCCCGGGACAGAAACCTATGGCTACACCTTC. Translation: CAISESTIIPGTETYGYTF.

V and J are TRBV20-1 and TRBJ1-2; possibly TRBD1 for D (5 bases). Germline V CDR1 and CDR2: DFQATT, SNEGSKA (reference sequence). The CDR3 covers 13 residues. V lost 3 bases, J lost 7 bases, and 15 bases lay in between. The CDR3 nucleotides read TGCAGTGCTAGTGTTAGGACATCAGGTGGCTACACCTTC. As protein: CSASVRTSGGYTF.

J is TRBJ2-3 and V is TRBV5-1; a weak D match, TRBD2 (6 bases). V was trimmed by 3 bases and J by 3 bases, leaving 23 bases between them. CDR1 is SGHRS and CDR2 is YFSETQ in the germline V gene. The CDR3 sequence is 18 residues long. The CDR3 bases are TGCGCCAGCAGCTGGATCTACCTAGCGAGGCTTGGGACAGATACGCAGTATTTT. This gives the protein CASSWIYLARLGTDTQYF.

In regard to this clone: Compared with germline, one end of the junction differs, possibly owing to a read error. This chain joins TRBV7-9 and TRBJ1-3; 8 nucleotides line up with TRBD1. Looked up from germline, CDR1 is SEHNR and CDR2 is FQNEAQ (reference sequence). The CDR3 is 14 residues long. CDR3 loop: CASSLPGQGTTIYF. The CDR3 DNA is TGTGCCAGCAGCTTACCCGGACAGGGAACCACCATATATTTT.

The gene calls are TRBV5-6 and TRBJ2-7; no firm D call. Germline V gene sequence: CDR1 SGHDT, CDR2 YYEEEE. This CDR3 region has 13 residues. Between the trimmed V and J ends, which lost 0 bases and 1 base, there was a span of 5 bases. The CDR3 protein is CASSLVSSYEQYF. DNA of the CDR3: TGTGCCAGCAGCTTGGTATCTTCCTACGAGCAGTACTTC. Complete variable domain (other parts from reference TRBV5-6 and TRBJ2-7): DAGVTQSPTHLIKTRGQQVTLRCSPKSGHDTVSWYQQALGQGPQFIFQYYEEEERQRGNFPDRFSGHQFPNYSSELNVNALLLGDSALYLCASSLVSSYEQYFGPGTRLTVT.